The 22 T cell receptor beta chains presented below share a single source sample, sequenced in a study of cytomegalovirus exposure and HLA in healthy donors. The PCR was carried out with 60 Vbeta primers and 13 Jbeta primers. Clones were read by immunoSEQ multiplex PCR, and TCRdb kept only the in-frame ones, dropping some. This sample carries under 150,000 clones, roughly 82% of them seen once, and the ten largest clones take 3% to 3.5%. The source material was PBMCs. The receptors shown here come from a male donor in good health and CMV-seronegative.

The V and J genes are TRBV5-1 and TRBJ2-3; D not resolved. The ends were cut back, 3 bases at V and 6 bases at J, with 23 bases in the middle. The CDR3 covers 17 residues. Germline V lookup: CDR1 SGHRS, CDR2 YFSETQ. CDR3 DNA sequence: TGCGCCAGCAGCTCGCCCTCCCTGCGGCCAGCCGCGGATACGCAGTATTTT. Its protein product is CASSSPSLRPAADTQYF.

The V gene is TRBV6-5, the J gene TRBJ2-3; 10 nucleotides align to TRBD1. Trimming cost V 8 bases and J 4 bases; bases outside gene matches: 3. Germline lookup yields CDR1 MNHEY and CDR2 SVGAGI. The CDR3 runs to 13 residues. The CDR3 DNA is TGTGCCAGCCTGGACAGGGGGGCAGATACGCAGTATTTT. It specifies CASLDRGADTQYF.

This chain uses TRBV6-1 with TRBJ1-1, with 8 bases matching TRBD1. CDR3 length equals 14 residues. V lost 5 bases and J lost 4; bases outside the gene matches: 6. Germline values: CDR1 MNHNS, CDR2 SASEGT. The CDR3 region is CASSLGQEGTEAFF. The CDR3 nucleotides are TGTGCCAGCAGTTTGGGACAGGAGGGCACTGAAGCTTTCTTT.

This chain joins TRBV7-2 and TRBJ2-1; 12 bases are a match to TRBD2. CDR1 and CDR2 from the germline V gene are SGHTA and FQGNSA. The CDR3 extends over 15 amino acids. The V gene end was trimmed by 4 bases and the J gene end by 7 bases; junction bases not matched to a gene: 5. DNA of the CDR3: TGTGCCAGCAGCTGGCTAGCGGGAGGGCCGAATGAGCAGTTCTTC. Amino acids: CASSWLAGGPNEQFF.

V gene TRBV5-1 combines with J gene TRBJ1-4; D perhaps matches TRBD1 (6 bases). The germline V and J ends were trimmed by 5 bases and 8 bases, with 16 bases remaining between them. The CDR3 has 14 amino acids. Per germline, CDR1 SGHRS and CDR2 YFSETQ. The CDR3 DNA reads TGCGCCAGCAGATTGCAGTCAGGGGTCGAAAAACTGTTTTTT. Translated: CASRLQSGVEKLFF.

The CDR3 spells CASSLVWANYYEQYF. The DNA for the CDR3 is TGTGCCAGCAGTTTGGTCTGGGCCAATTACTACGAGCAGTACTTC. The V and J genes are TRBV28 and TRBJ2-7; D remains unclear. The CDR3 is made up of 15 amino acids. Germline CDR1 is MDHEN and CDR2 is SYDVKM. The V gene lost 3 bases and the J gene lost 3 bases, with 15 bases spanning the gap.

The V and J genes are TRBV28 and TRBJ2-7; 9 positions match TRBD1. Per germline, CDR1 MDHEN and CDR2 SYDVKM. With 6 bases clipped from V and 6 bases from J, the junction kept 18 bases outside the gene matches. This CDR3 is built from 17 residues. The CDR3 region is CASRPENRDRVFSEQYF. CDR3 nucleotide sequence: TGTGCCAGCAGACCCGAAAACCGGGACAGGGTTTTTTCCGAGCAGTACTTC.

The chain recombines TRBV7-2 with TRBJ2-1; 9 bases agree with TRBD2. Germline CDR1 SGHTA, CDR2 FQGNSA. CDR3 length: 17 amino acids. The junction had 13 bases not matched to a gene; V was cut back by 1 base and J by 9 bases. The DNA for the CDR3 is TGTGCCAGCAGCTTAGGTACGAGCGGGGGGACTTTCGGTGAGCAGTTCTTC. Translating gives CASSLGTSGGTFGEQFF.

The chain uses TRBV5-1 and TRBJ2-1; perhaps TRBD2 as D (6 bases). Per germline, CDR1 SGHRS and CDR2 YFSETQ. This CDR3 has 15 amino acids. The V gene lost 0 bases and the J gene lost 2 bases, with 9 bases spanning the gap. The chain's CDR3 is CASSLGGLTYNEQFF. CDR3 sequence (DNA): TGCGCCAGCAGCTTGGGGGGACTGACCTACAATGAGCAGTTCTTC.

The chain has TRBV7-9 and TRBJ1-2; D ambiguous. The CDR3 has 15 residues. V lost 5 bases and J lost 3, with 16 bases in between. Germline V gives CDR1 SEHNR, CDR2 FQNEAQ (reference sequence). This CDR3 reads CASSPPPAADYGYTF. DNA of the CDR3: TGTGCCAGCAGCCCTCCCCCGGCGGCGGACTATGGCTACACCTTC.

This clone was picked up one time. The sample contains more than one DNA sequence encoding this CDR3. This chain connects TRBV7-6 to TRBJ2-7, with 8 bases identical to TRBD2. V lost 5 bases, J lost 0 bases, and 6 bases stayed unmatched. The CDR3 sequence is 15 residues long. The germline V gene has CDR1 SGHVS and CDR2 FNYEAQ. CDR3: CASSPRAGGSYEQYF. The CDR3 DNA is TGTGCCAGCAGCCCCAGGGCGGGGGGCTCCTACGAGCAGTACTTC.

The chain joins TRBV29-1 to TRBJ2-1; 8 bases are shared with TRBD1. Germline CDR1 and CDR2: SQVTM and ANQGSEA. There are 12 residues in the CDR3. V lost 6 bases and J lost 5; bases outside the gene matches: 3. The CDR3 sequence is CSVGTGNNEQFF. The DNA for the CDR3 is TGCAGCGTGGGGACAGGTAACAATGAGCAGTTCTTC.

The V gene is TRBV5-4, the J gene TRBJ2-1; 9 positions match TRBD1. This CDR3 comprises 14 residues. V lost 3 bases and J lost 7; bases outside the gene matches: 5. The germline CDR1 and CDR2 sequences are SGHNT and YYREEE (reference sequence). The CDR3 loop is CASSWTGVENEQFF. For the CDR3, the DNA is TGTGCCAGCAGCTGGACAGGGGTAGAAAATGAGCAGTTCTTC.

This sequence joins TRBV9 and TRBJ2-1, with 7 nucleotides matching TRBD2. Trimming took 4 bases from V and 0 from J; bases not matched to a gene: 4. CDR1 is SGDLS, CDR2 YYNGEE, per germline. CDR3 length: 15 residues. The CDR3 spells CASSSSGPSYNEQFF. In DNA form, the CDR3 reads TGTGCCAGCAGCTCTAGCGGACCCTCCTACAATGAGCAGTTCTTC.

Only a few counts were recorded for this clone. This rearrangement joins TRBV13 to TRBJ2-5, with 8 bases fitting TRBD2. CDR3 size: 16 residues. Germline V gives CDR1 PRHDT, CDR2 FYEKMQ (reference sequence). V was clipped by 5 bases and J by 0 bases; unmatched bases: 8. The CDR3 reads CASSPSGGPYQETQYF. CDR3 DNA sequence: TGTGCCAGCAGCCCATCGGGGGGGCCGTACCAAGAGACCCAGTACTTC. The entire variable domain, with the rest obtained from reference TRBV13 and TRBJ2-5, is as follows: AAGVIQSPRHLIKEKRETATLKCYPIPRHDTVYWYQQGPGQDPQFLISFYEKMQSDKGSIPDRFSAQQFSDYHSELNMSSLELGDSALYFCASSPSGGPYQETQYFGPGTRLLVL.

This clone was counted between two and nine times. This chain joins TRBV6-5 and TRBJ2-7; the D gene is possibly TRBD1 (6 bases). The CDR3 runs to 14 residues. Per germline, CDR1 MNHEY and CDR2 SVGAGI. Trimming left V 7 bases short and J 1 base short, with 14 bases between. For the CDR3, the DNA is TGTGCCAGCACCCCACAGGGATATTCCTACGAGCAGTACTTC. Translation gives CASTPQGYSYEQYF.

This clone showed up just once. The CDR3 nucleotides read TGCGCCAGCAGCCAAATAGGGGACTTGGGCGAAAAACTGTTTTTT. This gives the protein CASSQIGDLGEKLFF. The chain employs TRBV4-1 and TRBJ1-4; D may be TRBD1 (5 bases). Germline V gene lookup returns CDR1 MGHRA and CDR2 YSYEKL. Trimming pared 2 bases from V and 8 bases from J, leaving 15 bases between. The CDR3 has 15 amino acids.

This clone was seen just once. The V call is TRBV6-1, the J call TRBJ2-5, with D possibly TRBD1 on 5 matching bases. Germline V lookup: CDR1 MNHNS, CDR2 SASEGT. CDR3 size: 17 residues. V was shortened by 2 bases and J by 3 bases, with 19 bases between the two germline ends. Here the CDR3 reads CASSEPRAVGRKETQYF. CDR3 DNA sequence: TGTGCCAGCAGTGAACCACGCGCAGTGGGGCGAAAAGAGACCCAGTACTTC.

V is TRBV10-3 and J is TRBJ2-7, with D possibly matching TRBD1 (5 bases). V was shortened by 5 bases and J by 0 bases, with 17 bases between the two germline ends. This CDR3 is 16 amino acids long. Per the germline V gene, CDR1 is ENHRY and CDR2 is SYGVKD. In DNA, the CDR3 is TGTGCCATCAGTCAGAGTAGGGGCTCCTACTCCTACGAGCAGTACTTC. Amino acids: CAISQSRGSYSYEQYF.

The V call is TRBV4-3, the J call TRBJ1-4; D possibly corresponds to TRBD1 (5 bases). Trimming removed 4 bases from V and 8 bases from J, with 17 bases in between. This CDR3 is built from 15 residues. Germline V gene sequence: CDR1 LGHNA, CDR2 YSLEER. The CDR3 DNA reads TGCGCCAGCAGCCCAACGGGGGGAAGGGGAGAAAAACTGTTTTTT. Amino acid sequence: CASSPTGGRGEKLFF.

J is TRBJ1-1 and V is TRBV4-1; D is ambiguous. The V end was cut by 0 bases, the J end by 3 bases, with 17 bases between. CDR1 is MGHRA and CDR2 is YSYEKL in the germline V gene. This CDR3 contains 17 residues. The CDR3 reads CASSQEVRVSWDTEAFF. In nucleotides, the CDR3 is TGCGCCAGCAGCCAAGAGGTCCGGGTTAGCTGGGACACTGAAGCTTTCTTT.

The V gene is TRBV5-8, the J gene TRBJ2-1; TRBD2 matches 7 bases. J lost 10 bases, V lost 4 bases, and 20 bases had no gene match. Per germline, CDR1 SGHTS and CDR2 YDEGEE. The CDR3 runs 17 residues. CDR3 sequence (DNA): TGTGCCAGCAGCCAAATCGAAGCGGGACGAGGGATTTGGGAGCAGTTCTTC. Amino acids: CASSQIEAGRGIWEQFF. Supplemented by reference TRBV5-8 and TRBJ2-1, the full variable domain reads EAGVTQSPTHLIKTRGQQATLRCSPISGHTSVYWYQQALGLGLQFLLWYDEGEERNRGNFPPRFSGRQFPNYSSELNVNALELEDSALYLCASSQIEAGRGIWEQFFGPGTRLTVL.